The 32 T cell receptor beta chains reported below all come from one sample, sequenced in a study of blood T cell repertoires in COVID-19. The protocol was immunoSEQ multiplex PCR, while the TCRdb copy is restricted to in-frame clones and leaves out a portion. Among a few hundred thousand clones listed, approximately 88% were seen once. Sequenced sample: peripheral blood. The receptors shown here come from a woman aged 45-65 years with active or convalescent COVID-19.

V usage is TRBV20-1 and J usage is TRBJ1-1, with a tentative D call TRBD1 (6 bases). Germline V gene lookup returns CDR1 DFQATT and CDR2 SNEGSKA (reference sequence). CDR3 length equals 14 residues. Trimming removed 6 bases from V and 0 bases from J, with 14 bases in between. The CDR3 loop reads CSASRGQLNTEAFF. CDR3 sequence (DNA): TGCAGTGCGAGTAGAGGACAGCTGAACACTGAAGCTTTCTTT.

The CDR3 loop reads CASSPSGTGGEQYF. The DNA for the CDR3 is TGTGCCAGCAGTCCTTCCGGGACAGGGGGCGAGCAGTACTTC. The chain carries TRBV27 and TRBJ2-7; TRBD1 agrees at 11 bases. Germline V gives CDR1 MNHEY, CDR2 SMNVEV (reference sequence). The V gene end was trimmed by 5 bases and the J gene end by 6 bases; junction bases not matched to a gene: 6. This CDR3 contains 14 residues.

This sequence joins TRBV28 and TRBJ2-2; a weak D match, TRBD2 (6 bases). V lost 6 bases and J lost 4, with 18 bases in between. The CDR3 has 16 amino acids. Germline V gives CDR1 MDHEN, CDR2 SYDVKM. As DNA, the CDR3 is TGTGCCAGCAGCCTTAAGCAGGGAGCGGGCACCGGGGAGCTGTTTTTT. This translates into CASSLKQGAGTGELFF.

The chain joins TRBV9 to TRBJ2-7; D is perhaps TRBD2 (5 bases). From germline, CDR1 is SGDLS and CDR2 YYNGEE. The CDR3 totals 14 residues. Trimming took 0 bases from V and 7 from J, leaving 14 bases between them. DNA of the CDR3: TGTGCCAGCAGCGTAGATATGGGGTCGGGGGAGCAGTACTTC. The encoded protein is CASSVDMGSGEQYF.

The gene calls are TRBV23-1 and TRBJ2-7, with 8 bases matching TRBD2. TRBV23-1 qualifies as an ORF whose function is uncertain. V lost 4 bases, J lost 2 bases, and 4 bases stayed unmatched. This CDR3 contains 14 residues. The CDR3 reads CASSPAGVPYEQYF. The DNA for the CDR3 is TGCGCCAGCAGTCCAGCGGGGGTCCCCTACGAGCAGTACTTC.

The rearrangement links TRBV9 to TRBJ1-2; 8 bases fit TRBD1. The V gene end was trimmed by 3 bases and the J gene end by 7 bases; junction bases not matched to a gene: 14. Germline V CDR1 and CDR2: SGDLS, YYNGEE. CDR3 length equals 16 residues. The CDR3 region is CASSEGQGGLLSGYTF. Written as DNA, the CDR3 is TGTGCCAGCAGCGAAGGACAGGGAGGTTTGTTAAGTGGCTACACCTTC.

The chain couples TRBV30 to TRBJ1-1; D is unresolved. CDR1 and CDR2 from the germline V gene are GTSNPN and SVGIG (reference sequence). The CDR3 extends over 14 amino acids. V was shortened by 5 bases and J by 4 bases, with 17 bases between the two germline ends. CDR3 in amino acids: CAWSPTWEGTEAFF. The CDR3 DNA reads TGTGCCTGGTCCCCCACCTGGGAGGGCACTGAAGCTTTCTTT.

V and J are TRBV29-1 and TRBJ1-2; D call uncertain. Germline lookup yields CDR1 SQVTM and CDR2 ANQGSEA. The CDR3 length is 9 residues. This CDR3 is CSILPGYTF. The DNA of the CDR3 is TGCAGTATCCTTCCCGGCTACACCTTC.

This clone turned up a few times. The rearrangement uses TRBV28 and TRBJ1-3, with a tentative D call TRBD1 (6 bases). The CDR3 length is 14 residues. Germline V gene lookup returns CDR1 MDHEN and CDR2 SYDVKM. V was pared by 4 bases and J by 5 bases, with 12 bases between. The CDR3 protein is CASSSQTGRNTIYF. The CDR3 DNA follows: TGTGCCAGCAGTTCCCAGACAGGACGAAACACCATATATTTT.

The sample holds one count of this clone. The V and J genes are TRBV6-5 and TRBJ2-1; D is possibly TRBD2 (6 bases). This CDR3 is 16 amino acids long. V was pared by 0 bases and J by 2 bases, with 11 bases between. Per the germline V gene, CDR1 is MNHEY and CDR2 is SVGAGI. The CDR3 spells CASSYSGGAAYNEQFF. The CDR3 nucleotides are TGTGCCAGCAGTTACTCTGGCGGGGCGGCCTACAATGAGCAGTTCTTC.

This clone occurred once. The J gene is TRBJ2-2, the V gene TRBV20-1; 8 bases map to TRBD2. CDR3 size: 17 residues. Germline lookup yields CDR1 DFQATT and CDR2 SNEGSKA (reference sequence). The J segment lost 6 bases and the V segment lost 3 bases, leaving 15 bases of the junction unmatched. CDR3 sequence: CSASITSGLLRAGELFF. The CDR3 DNA reads as TGCAGTGCTAGTATAACTAGCGGCCTCCTAAGGGCCGGGGAGCTGTTTTTT.

Here the CDR3 reads CASSPRQGPRYGYTF. CDR3 nucleotides: TGTGCCAGCAGCCCCCGACAGGGACCTAGATATGGCTACACCTTC. The chain recombines TRBV5-6 with TRBJ1-2; 7 positions agree with TRBD1. Germline assignment: CDR1 SGHDT and CDR2 YYEEEE. This CDR3 is 15 amino acids long. Losses at the gene ends were 4 bases for V and 5 bases for J; bases not matched to a gene: 11.

The chain is built from TRBV4-1 and TRBJ2-1; 9 nucleotides line up with TRBD2. Per germline, CDR1 MGHRA and CDR2 YSYEKL. CDR3 length equals 17 residues. Trimming cost V 4 bases and J 7 bases; bases outside gene matches: 14. CDR3 DNA: TGCGCCAGCAGCCTTCTCGGCGCGGGGGGGCCAGGGAATGAGCAGTTCTTC. Residues: CASSLLGAGGPGNEQFF.

The chain carries TRBV19 and TRBJ1-5; unclear D gene. V lost 1 base to trimming and J lost 0 bases, with 13 bases between them. This CDR3 region has 17 residues. Germline CDR1 LNHDA, CDR2 SQIVND (reference sequence). The chain's CDR3 is CASSIVSGRDSNQPQHF. The CDR3 region has the DNA TGTGCCAGTAGTATAGTTTCGGGAAGGGATAGCAATCAGCCCCAGCATTTT.

The chain recombines TRBV7-2 with TRBJ2-7; 14 bases match TRBD2. CDR1 is SGHTA and CDR2 is FQGNSA in the germline V gene. Losses at the gene ends were 5 bases for V and 0 bases for J; bases not matched to a gene: 9. The CDR3 contains 18 residues. The CDR3 DNA reads TGTGCCAGCAGCAAAAGACTAGCGGGGGGGCCGAGCTCCTACGAGCAGTACTTC. The encoded protein is CASSKRLAGGPSSYEQYF.

CDR3 bases: TGTGCCAGCAGTGAGCTTTGGACAGGGGGATACGAGCAGTACTTC. Translated, it gives CASSELWTGGYEQYF. This rearrangement joins TRBV2 to TRBJ2-7; 10 positions agree with TRBD1. Germline trimming cut 3 bases from V and 4 bases from J; bases unmatched to any gene: 6. Germline lookup yields CDR1 SNHLY and CDR2 FYNNEI. The CDR3 consists of 15 residues. The full variable domain, completed using reference TRBV2 and TRBJ2-7, is EPEVTQTPSHQVTQMGQEVILRCVPISNHLYFYWYRQILGQKVEFLVSFYNNEISEKSEIFDDQFSVERPDGSNFTLKIRSTKLEDSAMYFCASSELWTGGYEQYFGPGTRLTVT.

V gene TRBV30 combines with J gene TRBJ1-6, with D possibly being TRBD1 (5 bases). The germline V gene has CDR1 GTSNPN and CDR2 SVGIG (reference sequence). Trimming removed 0 bases from V and 8 bases from J, with 14 bases in between. CDR3 length equals 15 residues. CDR3 nucleotides: TGTGCCTGGAGTGTACTCGGCGGAGGGGATTCACCCCTCCACTTT. It specifies CAWSVLGGGDSPLHF. The whole variable domain, remainder taken from reference TRBV30 and TRBJ1-6, is SQTIHQWPATLVQPVGSPLSLECTVEGTSNPNLYWYRQAAGRGLQLLFYSVGIGQISSEVPQNLSASRPQDRQFILSSKKLLLSDSGFYLCAWSVLGGGDSPLHFGNGTRLTVT.

This clone has just one count. The V call is TRBV9, the J call TRBJ2-2, with 8 bases identical to TRBD1. Trimming removed 3 bases from V and 3 bases from J; junction bases left unmatched: 10. The CDR3 is made up of 17 amino acids. The germline V gene encodes CDR1 SGDLS and CDR2 YYNGEE. The DNA of the CDR3 is TGTGCCAGCAGCGCCCCAATCCGGGACAGGTACACCGGGGAGCTGTTTTTT. It is translated as CASSAPIRDRYTGELFF.

This rearrangement joins TRBV5-8 to TRBJ1-2, with 7 bases that match TRBD1. V lost 4 bases to trimming and J lost 2 bases; unmatched junction nucleotides: 8. Germline CDR1 is SGHTS and CDR2 is YDEGEE. The CDR3 consists of 15 residues. The DNA of the CDR3 is TGTGCCAGCAGCGGAACACACAGGGGAAACTATGGCTACACCTTC. Protein sequence: CASSGTHRGNYGYTF.

This chain links TRBV7-2 with TRBJ2-3; no definite D call. CDR1 SGHTA and CDR2 FQGNSA come from the germline V gene. Trimming stripped 1 base from V and 3 bases from J, with 8 bases between. The CDR3 length is 14 residues. In nucleotides, the CDR3 is TGTGCCAGCAGCTTAGTGGGCAGAACAGATACGCAGTATTTT. Its translation: CASSLVGRTDTQYF.

The V call is TRBV15, the J call TRBJ2-5; TRBD2 agrees at 8 bases. The CDR3 totals 17 residues. V shed 3 bases and J 0 bases; nucleotides not matched to a gene: 9. CDR1 LNHNV and CDR2 YYDKDF come from the germline V gene (reference sequence). CDR3 DNA: TGTGCCACCAGCAGGGGCGGGGGGCAGGCATACCAAGAGACCCAGTACTTC. Its protein product is CATSRGGGQAYQETQYF.

To note about this clone: The junction shows a germline mismatch at one end, possibly a read error. The V call is TRBV12-3 or TRBV12-4, the J call TRBJ2-3; 7 nucleotides line up with TRBD2. The CDR3 loop spans 12 amino acids. In nucleotides, the CDR3 is TGTGCCACCAGTGCGGGGGCAGATACGCAGTATTTT. Its protein is CATSAGADTQYF.

The gene calls are TRBV27 and TRBJ2-7; TRBD1 matches 7 bases. Trimming cost V 1 base and J 3 bases; bases outside gene matches: 6. This CDR3 region has 15 residues. Germline-derived CDR1 and CDR2 are MNHEY and SMNVEV (reference sequence). In nucleotides, the CDR3 is TGTGCCAGCAGTTTATTAAGGGGACAGAACTACGAGCAGTACTTC. It translates to CASSLLRGQNYEQYF.

This clone has a single count. An end of the junction differs from the germline gene, which may be a read error. The CDR3 region is CASSPSGRFGRAIGF. The CDR3, as DNA: TGTGCCAGCAGCCCTAGCGGGAGGTTCGGGAGGGCCATAGGATTT. The chain uses TRBV7-2 and TRBJ2-3, with 11 bases that match TRBD2. The CDR3 contains 15 residues. CDR1 and CDR2 (germline): SGHTA, FQGNSA.

In this sample, this clone turned up a few times. The chain joins TRBV19 to TRBJ2-1; 10 bases are shared with TRBD2. V gave up 5 bases and J gave up 10 bases; unmatched junction bases: 8. The CDR3 is 14 amino acids. Germline V gene sequence: CDR1 LNHDA, CDR2 SQIVND (reference sequence). As DNA, the CDR3 is TGTGCCAGTAGTTATAGCGGGAGGCCTAAAGAGCAGTTCTTC. Protein: CASSYSGRPKEQFF.

V is TRBV3-1 (or the pseudogene TRBV3-2) and J is TRBJ2-3; 13 nucleotides agree with TRBD2. Germline V gene data show CDR1 as LGHDT and CDR2 as YNNKEL (reference sequence). V gave up 0 bases and J gave up 2 bases; unmatched junction bases: 5. CDR3 size: 18 residues. The CDR3 sequence is CASSQDPGLAGPTDTQYF. For the CDR3, the DNA is TGTGCCAGCAGCCAAGATCCGGGACTAGCGGGGCCCACAGATACGCAGTATTTT.

The J gene is TRBJ2-3, the V gene TRBV19, with 15 bases fitting TRBD2. Looked up from germline, CDR1 is LNHDA and CDR2 is SQIVND (reference sequence). The CDR3 spans 15 residues. J was trimmed by 6 bases and V by 7 bases; bases with no gene match: 5. CDR3 DNA sequence: TGTGCCAGTACTCTTGGGACTAGCGGGAGGGATACGCAGTATTTT. It specifies CASTLGTSGRDTQYF.

The chain uses TRBV29-1 and TRBJ2-3; TRBD2 agrees at 9 bases. The germline CDR1 and CDR2 sequences are SQVTM and ANQGSEA. CDR3 length: 12 amino acids. J was trimmed by 1 base and V by 8 bases; bases with no gene match: 1. The CDR3 region is CSKREGTDTQYF. In nucleotides, the CDR3 is TGCAGCAAGCGGGAGGGCACAGATACGCAGTATTTT.

The chain recombines TRBV9 with TRBJ2-7; 13 bases match TRBD2. CDR3 length: 15 residues. The J segment lost 1 base and the V segment lost 4 bases, leaving 2 bases of the junction unmatched. CDR1 and CDR2 from the germline V gene are SGDLS and YYNGEE. The CDR3 bases are TGTGCCAGCAGCCCGACTAGCGGGGGGTCCTACGAGCAGTACTTC. The encoded protein is CASSPTSGGSYEQYF.

The V gene is TRBV24-1, the J gene TRBJ2-2, with D possibly being TRBD2 (5 bases). Germline V CDR1 and CDR2: KGHDR, SFDVKD. V was clipped by 1 base and J by 1 base, with 6 bases between them. There are 15 residues in the CDR3. The CDR3 DNA sequence: TGTGCCACCAGTGATTTTGGACTGAACACCGGGGAGCTGTTTTTT. Its protein is CATSDFGLNTGELFF.

The chain has TRBV10-3 and TRBJ2-7; TRBD1 might be the D (6 bases). From germline, CDR1 is ENHRY and CDR2 SYGVKD. The CDR3 extends over 15 amino acids. Trimming left V 10 bases short and J 3 bases short, with 22 bases between. The CDR3 sequence is CATRLRGGEGYEQYF. The CDR3 DNA reads TGTGCCACGCGGCTAAGAGGGGGTGAAGGCTACGAGCAGTACTTC.

The V and J genes are TRBV7-2 and TRBJ1-3; no clear D gene. The length of the CDR3 is 15 residues. V was trimmed by 4 bases and J by 0 bases, leaving 10 bases between them. Germline values: CDR1 SGHTA, CDR2 FQGNSA. The DNA for the CDR3 is TGTGCCAGCAGCTCGGACGGGAGCTCTGGAAACACCATATATTTT. It is translated as CASSSDGSSGNTIYF.